The present entry profiles one TCR beta chain with its context. Participants spanned ages about 18 to 100 years and resided in 20 to 25 US areas. The sample originates from a study of blood T cell repertoires in COVID-19. CDR1 and CDR2 (germline): SGHRS, YFSETQ. CDR3 length: 12 amino acids. V gave up 5 bases and J gave up 11 bases, with 14 bases separating them. The method was immunoSEQ multiplex PCR; TCRdb's version includes in-frame clones alone and lacks a portion of them. The profile covers under 350,000 clones, with more than 75% appearing a single time and approximately 2.5% taken by the ten largest.

The sequence was obtained from a man between 60 and 70 years old who had recovered from COVID-19. The rearrangement uses TRBV5-1 and TRBJ2-1; TRBD2 might be the D (6 bases). Sample: PBMCs or T cells enriched from blood (not recorded which). The CDR3 nucleotides read TGCGCCAGCAGGGGCTCGGGAGACCAGCAGTTCTTC. Encoded protein: CASRGSGDQQFF.